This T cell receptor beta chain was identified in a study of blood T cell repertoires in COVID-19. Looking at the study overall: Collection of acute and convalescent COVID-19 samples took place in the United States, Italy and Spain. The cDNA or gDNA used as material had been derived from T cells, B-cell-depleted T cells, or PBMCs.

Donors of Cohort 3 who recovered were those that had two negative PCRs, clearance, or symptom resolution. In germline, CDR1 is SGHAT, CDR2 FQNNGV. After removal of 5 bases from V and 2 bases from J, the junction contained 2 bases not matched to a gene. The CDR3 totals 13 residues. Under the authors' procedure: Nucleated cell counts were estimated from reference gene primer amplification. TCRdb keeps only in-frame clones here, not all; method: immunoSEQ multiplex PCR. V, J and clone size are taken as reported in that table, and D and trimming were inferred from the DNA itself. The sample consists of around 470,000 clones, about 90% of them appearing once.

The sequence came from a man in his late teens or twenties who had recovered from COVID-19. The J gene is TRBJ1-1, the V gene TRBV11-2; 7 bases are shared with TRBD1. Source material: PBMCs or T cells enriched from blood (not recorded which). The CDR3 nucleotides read TGTGCCAGCAGCCGGGACAGAAACACTGAAGCTTTCTTT. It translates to CASSRDRNTEAFF.